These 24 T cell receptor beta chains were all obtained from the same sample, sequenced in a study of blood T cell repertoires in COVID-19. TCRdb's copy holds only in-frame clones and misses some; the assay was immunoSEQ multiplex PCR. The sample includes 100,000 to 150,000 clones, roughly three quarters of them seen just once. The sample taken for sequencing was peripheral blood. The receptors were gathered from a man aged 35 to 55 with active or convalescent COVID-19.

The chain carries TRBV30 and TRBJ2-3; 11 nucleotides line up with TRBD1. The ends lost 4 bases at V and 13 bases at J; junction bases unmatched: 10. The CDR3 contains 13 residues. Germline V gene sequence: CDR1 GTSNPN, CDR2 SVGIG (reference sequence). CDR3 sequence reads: CAWNSDRGLFEYF. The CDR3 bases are TGTGCCTGGAATTCGGACAGGGGGCTGTTTGAGTATTTT.

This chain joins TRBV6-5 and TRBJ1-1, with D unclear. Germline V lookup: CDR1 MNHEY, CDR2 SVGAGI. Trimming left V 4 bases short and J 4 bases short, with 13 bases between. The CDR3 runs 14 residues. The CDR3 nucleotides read TGTGCCAGCAGTTCGGGCCCGGGAATCACTGAAGCTTTCTTT. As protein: CASSSGPGITEAFF.

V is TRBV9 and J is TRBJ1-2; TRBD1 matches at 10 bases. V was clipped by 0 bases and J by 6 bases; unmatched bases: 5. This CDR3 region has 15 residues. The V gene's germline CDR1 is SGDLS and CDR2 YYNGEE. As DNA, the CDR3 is TGTGCCAGCAGCGTAGACGTGGGACAGGGGCATGGCTACACCTTC. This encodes CASSVDVGQGHGYTF.

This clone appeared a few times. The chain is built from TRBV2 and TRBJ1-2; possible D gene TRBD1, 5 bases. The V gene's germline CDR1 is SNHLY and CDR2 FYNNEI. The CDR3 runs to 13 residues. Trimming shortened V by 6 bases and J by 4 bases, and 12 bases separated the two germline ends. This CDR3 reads CASSDFDSYGYTF. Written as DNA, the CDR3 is TGTGCCAGCAGCGATTTTGACAGCTATGGCTACACCTTC.

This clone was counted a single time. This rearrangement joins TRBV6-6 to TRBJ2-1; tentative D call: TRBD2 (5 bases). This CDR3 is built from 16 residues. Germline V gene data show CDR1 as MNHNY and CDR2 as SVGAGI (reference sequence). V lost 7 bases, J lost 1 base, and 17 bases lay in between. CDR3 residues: CASTQALVNSYNEQFF. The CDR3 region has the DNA TGTGCCAGCACTCAGGCACTAGTGAATTCCTACAATGAGCAGTTCTTC.

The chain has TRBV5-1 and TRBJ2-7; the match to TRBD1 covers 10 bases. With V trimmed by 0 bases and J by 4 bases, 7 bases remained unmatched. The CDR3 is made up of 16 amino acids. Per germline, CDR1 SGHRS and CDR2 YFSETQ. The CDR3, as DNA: TGCGCCAGCAGCTTGGGGGGTGGGACAGGGGTTTACGAGCAGTACTTC. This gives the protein CASSLGGGTGVYEQYF.

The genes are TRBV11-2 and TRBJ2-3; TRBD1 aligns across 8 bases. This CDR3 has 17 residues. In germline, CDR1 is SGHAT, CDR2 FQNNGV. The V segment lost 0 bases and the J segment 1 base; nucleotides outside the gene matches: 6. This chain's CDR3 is CASSLDRQGRRTDTQYF. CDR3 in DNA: TGTGCCAGCAGCTTAGATCGACAGGGGCGACGCACAGATACGCAGTATTTT.

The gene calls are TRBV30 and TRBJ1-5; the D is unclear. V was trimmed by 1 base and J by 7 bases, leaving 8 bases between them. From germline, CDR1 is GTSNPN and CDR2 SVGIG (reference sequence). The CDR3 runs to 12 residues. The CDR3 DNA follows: TGTGCCTGGAGTGGGAACGGGCAGCCCCAGCATTTT. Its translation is CAWSGNGQPQHF. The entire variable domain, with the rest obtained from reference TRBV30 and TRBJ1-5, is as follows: SQTIHQWPATLVQPVGSPLSLECTVEGTSNPNLYWYRQAAGRGLQLLFYSVGIGQISSEVPQNLSASRPQDRQFILSSKKLLLSDSGFYLCAWSGNGQPQHFGDGTRLSIL.

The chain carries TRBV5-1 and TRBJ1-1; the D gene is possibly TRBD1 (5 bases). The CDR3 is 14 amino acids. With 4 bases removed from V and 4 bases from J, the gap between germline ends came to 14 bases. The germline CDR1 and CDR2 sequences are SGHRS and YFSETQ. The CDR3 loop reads CASSPQGGATEAFF. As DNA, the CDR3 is TGCGCCAGCAGCCCCCAAGGAGGGGCCACTGAAGCTTTCTTT.

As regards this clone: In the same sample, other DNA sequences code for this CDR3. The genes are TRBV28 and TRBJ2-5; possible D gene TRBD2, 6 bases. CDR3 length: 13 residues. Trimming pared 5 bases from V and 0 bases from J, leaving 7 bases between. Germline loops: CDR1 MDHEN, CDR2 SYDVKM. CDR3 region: CASSPGDQETQYF. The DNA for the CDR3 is TGTGCCAGCAGTCCGGGGGACCAAGAGACCCAGTACTTC.

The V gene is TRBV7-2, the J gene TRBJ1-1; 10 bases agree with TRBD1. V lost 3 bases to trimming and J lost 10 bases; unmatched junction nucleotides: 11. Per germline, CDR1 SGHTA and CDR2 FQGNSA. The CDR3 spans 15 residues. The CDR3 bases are TGTGCCAGCAGCTTGGTTAGACAGGGGGCTGTAGTAGCTTTCTTT. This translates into CASSLVRQGAVVAFF.

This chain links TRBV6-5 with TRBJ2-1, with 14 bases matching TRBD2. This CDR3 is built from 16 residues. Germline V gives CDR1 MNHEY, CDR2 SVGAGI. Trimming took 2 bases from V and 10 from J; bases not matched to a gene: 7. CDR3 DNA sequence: TGTGCCAGCAGTTACCGAGGACTAGCGGGAGGAGACGAGCAGTTCTTC. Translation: CASSYRGLAGGDEQFF.

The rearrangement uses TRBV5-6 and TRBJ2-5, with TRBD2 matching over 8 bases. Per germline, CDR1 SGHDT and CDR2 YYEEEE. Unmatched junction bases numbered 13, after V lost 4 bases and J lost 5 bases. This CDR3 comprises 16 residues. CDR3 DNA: TGTGCCAGCAGCCCCCTAGCGGGCTTGGATGGGGAGACCCAGTACTTC. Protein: CASSPLAGLDGETQYF. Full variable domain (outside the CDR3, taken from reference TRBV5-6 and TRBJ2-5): DAGVTQSPTHLIKTRGQQVTLRCSPKSGHDTVSWYQQALGQGPQFIFQYYEEEERQRGNFPDRFSGHQFPNYSSELNVNALLLGDSALYLCASSPLAGLDGETQYFGPGTRLLVL.

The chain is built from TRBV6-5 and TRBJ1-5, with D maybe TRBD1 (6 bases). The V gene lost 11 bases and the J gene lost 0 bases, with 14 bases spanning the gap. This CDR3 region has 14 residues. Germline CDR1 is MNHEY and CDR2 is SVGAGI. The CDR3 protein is CAGRGGDSNQPQHF. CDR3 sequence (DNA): TGTGCCGGGCGAGGGGGGGATAGCAATCAGCCCCAGCATTTT.

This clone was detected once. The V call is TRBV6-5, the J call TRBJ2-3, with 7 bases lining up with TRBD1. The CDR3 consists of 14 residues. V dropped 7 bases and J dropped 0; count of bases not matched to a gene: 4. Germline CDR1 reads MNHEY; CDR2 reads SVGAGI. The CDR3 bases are TGTGCCAGCAACAGGGGTTTGAGCACAGATACGCAGTATTTT. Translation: CASNRGLSTDTQYF.

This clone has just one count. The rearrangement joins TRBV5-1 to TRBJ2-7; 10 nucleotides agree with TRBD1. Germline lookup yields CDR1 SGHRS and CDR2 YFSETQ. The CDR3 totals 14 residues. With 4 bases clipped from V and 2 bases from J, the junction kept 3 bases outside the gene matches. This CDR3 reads CASSHGQGAYEQYF. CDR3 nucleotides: TGCGCCAGCAGCCACGGACAGGGGGCCTACGAGCAGTACTTC.

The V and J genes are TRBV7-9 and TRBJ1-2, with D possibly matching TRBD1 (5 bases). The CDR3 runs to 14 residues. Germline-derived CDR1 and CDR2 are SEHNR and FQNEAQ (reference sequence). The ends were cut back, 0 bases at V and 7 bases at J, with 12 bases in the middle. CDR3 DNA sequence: TGTGCCAGCAGCTTAGCGGCAGGGCGCAGTGGCTACACCTTC. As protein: CASSLAAGRSGYTF.

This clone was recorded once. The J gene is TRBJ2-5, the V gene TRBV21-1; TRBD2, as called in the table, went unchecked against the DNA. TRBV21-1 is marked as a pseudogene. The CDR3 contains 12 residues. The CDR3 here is CASSSSRETQYF. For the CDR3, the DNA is TGTGCCAGCAGCAGTTCGAGGGAGACCCAGTACTTC.

CDR3 sequence: CASSQRGLGQHYGYTF. DNA for the CDR3: TGTGCCAGCAGCCAACGAGGGCTCGGGCAGCACTATGGCTACACCTTC. The J gene is TRBJ1-2, the V gene TRBV3-1 (or the pseudogene TRBV3-2); D is unresolved. Deletions cut 2 bases from V and 3 bases from J, with 16 bases between. CDR1 and CDR2 from the germline V gene are LGHDT and YNNKEL (reference sequence). The CDR3 is 16 amino acids.

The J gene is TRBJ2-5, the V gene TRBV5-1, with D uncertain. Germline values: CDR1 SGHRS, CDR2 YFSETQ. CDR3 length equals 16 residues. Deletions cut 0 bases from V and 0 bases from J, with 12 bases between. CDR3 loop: CASSLAPDTNQETQYF. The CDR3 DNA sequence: TGCGCCAGCAGCTTGGCCCCCGACACCAACCAAGAGACCCAGTACTTC.

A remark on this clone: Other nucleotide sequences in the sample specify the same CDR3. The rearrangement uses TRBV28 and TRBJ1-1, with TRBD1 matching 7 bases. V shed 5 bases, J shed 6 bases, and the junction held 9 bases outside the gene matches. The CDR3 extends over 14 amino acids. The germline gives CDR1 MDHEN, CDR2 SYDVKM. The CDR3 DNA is TGTGCCAGCAGTACGCGACAGGGATTCGCTGAAGCTTTCTTT. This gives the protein CASSTRQGFAEAFF.

As DNA, the CDR3 is TGTGCTAGTGGCCTAACCCTTACTAGCGGGGCTAGCTCCTACAATGAGCAGTTCTTC. Encoded protein: CASGLTLTSGASSYNEQFF. This rearrangement joins TRBV12-5 to TRBJ2-1; TRBD2 agrees at 10 bases. The V gene's germline CDR1 is LGHNT and CDR2 FRNRAP. This CDR3 has 19 residues. V was pared by 6 bases and J by 0 bases, with 14 bases of the junction left unmatched. Full variable domain (remainder filled in from reference TRBV12-5 and TRBJ2-1): DARVTQTPRHKVTEMGQEVTMRCQPILGHNTVFWYRQTMMQGLELLAYFRNRAPLDDSGMPKDRFSAEMPDATLATLKIQPSEPRDSAVYFCASGLTLTSGASSYNEQFFGPGTRLTVL.

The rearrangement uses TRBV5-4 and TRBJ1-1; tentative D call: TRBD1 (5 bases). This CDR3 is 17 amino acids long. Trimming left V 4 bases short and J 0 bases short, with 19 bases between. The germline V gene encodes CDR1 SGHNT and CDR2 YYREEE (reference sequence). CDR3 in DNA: TGTGCCAGCAGCGTCGGGGGTTACAGTGTTCTGAACACTGAAGCTTTCTTT. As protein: CASSVGGYSVLNTEAFF.

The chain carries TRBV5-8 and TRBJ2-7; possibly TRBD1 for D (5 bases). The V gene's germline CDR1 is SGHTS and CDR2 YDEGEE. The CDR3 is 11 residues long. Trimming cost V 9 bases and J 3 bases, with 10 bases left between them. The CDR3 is CATRQIYEQYF. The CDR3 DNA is TGTGCCACTCGACAGATCTACGAGCAGTACTTC.